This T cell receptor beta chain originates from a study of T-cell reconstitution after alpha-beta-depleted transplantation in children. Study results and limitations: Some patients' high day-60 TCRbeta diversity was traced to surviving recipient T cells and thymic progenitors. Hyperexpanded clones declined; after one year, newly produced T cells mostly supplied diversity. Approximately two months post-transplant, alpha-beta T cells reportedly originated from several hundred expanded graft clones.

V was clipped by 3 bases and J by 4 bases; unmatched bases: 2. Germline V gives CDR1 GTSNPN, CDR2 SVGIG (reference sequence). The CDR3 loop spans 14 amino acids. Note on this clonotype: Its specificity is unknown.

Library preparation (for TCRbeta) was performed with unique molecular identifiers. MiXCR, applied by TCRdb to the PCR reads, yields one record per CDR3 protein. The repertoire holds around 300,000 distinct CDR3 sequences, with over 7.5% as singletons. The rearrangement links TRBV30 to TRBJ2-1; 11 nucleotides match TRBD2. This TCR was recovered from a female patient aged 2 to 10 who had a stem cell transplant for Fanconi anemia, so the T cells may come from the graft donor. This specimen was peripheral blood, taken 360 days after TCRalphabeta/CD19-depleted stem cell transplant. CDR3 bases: TGTGCCTGGAGCCGACTAGCGGGGTACAATGAGCAGTTCTTC. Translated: CAWSRLAGYNEQFF.